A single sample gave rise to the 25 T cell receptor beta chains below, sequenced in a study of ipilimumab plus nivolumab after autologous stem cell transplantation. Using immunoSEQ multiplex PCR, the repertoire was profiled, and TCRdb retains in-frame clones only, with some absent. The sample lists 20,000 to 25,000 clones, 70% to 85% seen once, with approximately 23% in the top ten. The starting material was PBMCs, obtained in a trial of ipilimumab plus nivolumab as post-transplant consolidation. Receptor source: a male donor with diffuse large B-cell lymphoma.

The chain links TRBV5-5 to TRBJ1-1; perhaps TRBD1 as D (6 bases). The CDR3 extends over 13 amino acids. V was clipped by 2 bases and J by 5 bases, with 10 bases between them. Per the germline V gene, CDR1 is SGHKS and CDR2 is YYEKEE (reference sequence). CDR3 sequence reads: CASSFRGFTEAFF. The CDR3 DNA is TGTGCCAGCAGCTTCAGGGGATTTACTGAAGCTTTCTTT.

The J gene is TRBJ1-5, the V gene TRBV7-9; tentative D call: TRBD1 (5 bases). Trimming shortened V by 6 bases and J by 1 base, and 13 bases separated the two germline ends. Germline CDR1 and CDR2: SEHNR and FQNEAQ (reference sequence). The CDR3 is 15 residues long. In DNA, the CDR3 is TGTGCCAGCAGTTCCACCGGGGGGAGCAATCAGCCCCAGCATTTT. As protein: CASSSTGGSNQPQHF.

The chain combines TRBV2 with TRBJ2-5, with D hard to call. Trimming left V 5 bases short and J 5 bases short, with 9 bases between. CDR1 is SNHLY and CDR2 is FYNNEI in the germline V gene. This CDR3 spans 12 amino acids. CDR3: CASSTNRETQYF. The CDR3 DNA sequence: TGTGCCAGCAGTACCAACCGGGAGACCCAGTACTTC.

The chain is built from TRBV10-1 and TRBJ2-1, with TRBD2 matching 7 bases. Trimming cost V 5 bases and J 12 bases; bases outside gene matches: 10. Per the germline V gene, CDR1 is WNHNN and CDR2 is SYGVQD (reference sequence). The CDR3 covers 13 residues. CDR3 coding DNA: TGCGCCAGCAGTACGACTAGCCTTGGTGGGCAGTTCTTC. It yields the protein CASSTTSLGGQFF.

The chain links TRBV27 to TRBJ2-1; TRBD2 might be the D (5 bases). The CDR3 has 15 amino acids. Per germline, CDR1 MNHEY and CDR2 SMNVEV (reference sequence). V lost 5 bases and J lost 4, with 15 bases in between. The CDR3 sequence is CASSPPDLSYNEQFF. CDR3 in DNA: TGTGCCAGCAGTCCCCCGGACTTGTCGTACAATGAGCAGTTCTTC.

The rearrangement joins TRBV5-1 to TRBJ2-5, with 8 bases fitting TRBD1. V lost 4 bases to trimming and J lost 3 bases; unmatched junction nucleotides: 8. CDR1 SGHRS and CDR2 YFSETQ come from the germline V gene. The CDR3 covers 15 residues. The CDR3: CASSPGRGREETQYF. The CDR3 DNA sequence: TGCGCCAGCAGCCCTGGCAGGGGGCGCGAAGAGACCCAGTACTTC. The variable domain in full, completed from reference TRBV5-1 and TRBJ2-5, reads KAGVTQTPRYLIKTRGQQVTLSCSPISGHRSVSWYQQTPGQGLQFLFEYFSETQRNKGNFPGRFSGRQFSNSRSEMNVSTLELGDSALYLCASSPGRGREETQYFGPGTRLLVL.

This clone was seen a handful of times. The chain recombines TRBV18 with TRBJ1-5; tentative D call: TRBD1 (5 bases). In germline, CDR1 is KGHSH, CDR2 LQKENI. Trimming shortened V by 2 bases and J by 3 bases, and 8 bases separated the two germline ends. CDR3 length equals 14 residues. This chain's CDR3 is CASSPGGNNQPQHF. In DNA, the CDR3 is TGTGCCAGCTCACCAGGGGGGAACAATCAGCCCCAGCATTTT.

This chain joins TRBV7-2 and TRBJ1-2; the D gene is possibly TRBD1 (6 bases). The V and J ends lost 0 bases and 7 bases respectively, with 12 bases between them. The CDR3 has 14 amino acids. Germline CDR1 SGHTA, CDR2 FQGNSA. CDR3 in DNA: TGTGCCAGCAGCTTAGCGGGCAGGGGAGGTGGCTACACCTTC. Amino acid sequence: CASSLAGRGGGYTF.

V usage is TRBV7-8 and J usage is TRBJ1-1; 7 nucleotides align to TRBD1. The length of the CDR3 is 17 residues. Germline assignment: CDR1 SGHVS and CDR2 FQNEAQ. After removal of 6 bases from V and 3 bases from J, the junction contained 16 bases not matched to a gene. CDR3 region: CASRGRSETGSDTEAFF. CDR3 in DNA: TGTGCCAGCAGGGGACGGTCGGAGACAGGGAGTGACACTGAAGCTTTCTTT.

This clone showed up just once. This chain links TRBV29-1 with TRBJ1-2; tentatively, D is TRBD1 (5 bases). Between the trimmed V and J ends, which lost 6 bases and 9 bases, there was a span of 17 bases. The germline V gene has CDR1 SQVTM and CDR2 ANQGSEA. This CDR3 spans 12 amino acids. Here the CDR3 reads CSVLDIFYSYTF. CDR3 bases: TGCAGCGTCCTGGACATATTTTATAGCTACACCTTC.

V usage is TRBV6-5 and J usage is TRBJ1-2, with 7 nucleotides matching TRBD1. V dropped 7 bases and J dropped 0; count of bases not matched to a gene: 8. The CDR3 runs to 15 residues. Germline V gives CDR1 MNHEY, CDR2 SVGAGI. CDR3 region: CASTRTGQTNYGYTF. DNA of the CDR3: TGTGCCAGCACCCGGACAGGCCAGACTAACTATGGCTACACCTTC.

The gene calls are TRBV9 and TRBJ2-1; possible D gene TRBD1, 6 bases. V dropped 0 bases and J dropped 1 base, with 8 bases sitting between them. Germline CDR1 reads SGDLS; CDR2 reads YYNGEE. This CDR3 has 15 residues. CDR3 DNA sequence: TGTGCCAGCAGCGTAGAGACAGGTTCCTACAATGAGCAGTTCTTC. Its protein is CASSVETGSYNEQFF.

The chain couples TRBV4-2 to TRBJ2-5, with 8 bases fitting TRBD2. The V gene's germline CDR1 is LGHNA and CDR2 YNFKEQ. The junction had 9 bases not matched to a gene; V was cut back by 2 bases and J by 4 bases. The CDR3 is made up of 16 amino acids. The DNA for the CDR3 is TGTGCCAGCAGCCAATTAAGCGGGAGTGTGCGAGAGACCCAGTACTTC. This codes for CASSQLSGSVRETQYF.

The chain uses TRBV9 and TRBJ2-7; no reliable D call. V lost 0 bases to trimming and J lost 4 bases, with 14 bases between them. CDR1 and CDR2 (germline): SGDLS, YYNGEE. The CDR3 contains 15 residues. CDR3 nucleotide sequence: TGTGCCAGCAGCGTAGGAGTCACATCTACATACGAGCAGTACTTC. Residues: CASSVGVTSTYEQYF.

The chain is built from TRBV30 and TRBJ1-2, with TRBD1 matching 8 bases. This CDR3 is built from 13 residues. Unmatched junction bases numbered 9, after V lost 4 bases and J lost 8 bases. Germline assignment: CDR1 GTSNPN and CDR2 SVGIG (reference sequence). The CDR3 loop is CAWNDRGLLGYTF. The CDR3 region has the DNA TGTGCCTGGAATGACAGGGGTCTTCTCGGCTACACCTTC.

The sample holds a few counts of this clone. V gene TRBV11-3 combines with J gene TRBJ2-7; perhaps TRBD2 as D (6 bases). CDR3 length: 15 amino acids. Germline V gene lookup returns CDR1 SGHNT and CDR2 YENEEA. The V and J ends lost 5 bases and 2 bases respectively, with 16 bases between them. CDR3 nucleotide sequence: TGTGCCAGCAGCCTCAGTGGAGGGGCGACCTACGAGCAGTACTTC. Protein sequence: CASSLSGGATYEQYF.

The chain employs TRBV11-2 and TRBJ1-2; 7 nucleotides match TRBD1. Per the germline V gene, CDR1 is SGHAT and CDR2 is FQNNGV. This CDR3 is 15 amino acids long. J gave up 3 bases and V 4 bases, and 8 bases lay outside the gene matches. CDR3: CASSSRTGGDYGYTF. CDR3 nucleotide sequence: TGTGCCAGCAGCTCTCGGACAGGCGGGGACTATGGCTACACCTTC.

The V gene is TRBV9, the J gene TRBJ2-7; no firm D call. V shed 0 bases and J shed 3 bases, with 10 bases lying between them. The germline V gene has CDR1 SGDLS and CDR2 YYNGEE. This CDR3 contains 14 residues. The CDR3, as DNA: TGTGCCAGCAGCGTAGACACAACGGGCTACGAGCAGTACTTC. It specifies CASSVDTTGYEQYF.

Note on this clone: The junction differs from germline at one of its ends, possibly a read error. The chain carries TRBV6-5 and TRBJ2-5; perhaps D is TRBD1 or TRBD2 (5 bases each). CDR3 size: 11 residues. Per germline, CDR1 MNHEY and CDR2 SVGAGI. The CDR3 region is CASSYPGTEYF. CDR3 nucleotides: TGTGCCAGCAGTTACCCCGGGACCGAGTACTTC.

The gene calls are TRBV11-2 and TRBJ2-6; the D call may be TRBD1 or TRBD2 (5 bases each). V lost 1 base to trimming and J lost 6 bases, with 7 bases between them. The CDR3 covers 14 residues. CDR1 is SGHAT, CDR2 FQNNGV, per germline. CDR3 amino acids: CASSLGGLANVLTF. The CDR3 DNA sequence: TGTGCCAGCAGCTTAGGGGGGTTGGCCAACGTCCTGACTTTC.

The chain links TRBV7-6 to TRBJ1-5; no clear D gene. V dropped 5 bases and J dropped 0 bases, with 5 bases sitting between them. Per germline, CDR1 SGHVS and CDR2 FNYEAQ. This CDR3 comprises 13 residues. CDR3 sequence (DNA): TGTGCCAGCAGCCCCTTTAGCAATCAGCCCCAGCATTTT. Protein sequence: CASSPFSNQPQHF.

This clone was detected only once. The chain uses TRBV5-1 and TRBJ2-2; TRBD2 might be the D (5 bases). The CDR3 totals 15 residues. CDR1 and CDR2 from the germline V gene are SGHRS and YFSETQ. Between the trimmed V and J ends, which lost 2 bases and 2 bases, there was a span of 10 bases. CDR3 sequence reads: CASSLGSSNTGELFF. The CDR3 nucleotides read TGCGCCAGCAGCTTAGGGAGCTCCAACACCGGGGAGCTGTTTTTT.

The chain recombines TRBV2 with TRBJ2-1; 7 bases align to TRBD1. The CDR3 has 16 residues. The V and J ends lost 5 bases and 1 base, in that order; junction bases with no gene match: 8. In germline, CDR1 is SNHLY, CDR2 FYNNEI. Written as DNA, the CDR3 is TGTGCCAGCAGTCCACAGGGGTTCGGGTCCTACAATGAGCAGTTCTTC. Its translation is CASSPQGFGSYNEQFF.

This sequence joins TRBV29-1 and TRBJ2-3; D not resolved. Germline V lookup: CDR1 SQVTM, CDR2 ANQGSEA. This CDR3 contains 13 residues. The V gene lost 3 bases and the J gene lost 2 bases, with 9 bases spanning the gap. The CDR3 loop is CSVDPGNTDTQYF. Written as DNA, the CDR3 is TGCAGCGTTGATCCCGGAAACACAGATACGCAGTATTTT.

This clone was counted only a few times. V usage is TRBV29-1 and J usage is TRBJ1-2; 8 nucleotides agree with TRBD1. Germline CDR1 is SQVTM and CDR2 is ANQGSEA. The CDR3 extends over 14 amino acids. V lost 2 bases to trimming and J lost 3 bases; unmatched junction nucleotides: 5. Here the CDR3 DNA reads TGCAGCGTTGAACCCCAGGGGGCAGACTATGGCTACACCTTC. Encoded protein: CSVEPQGADYGYTF.